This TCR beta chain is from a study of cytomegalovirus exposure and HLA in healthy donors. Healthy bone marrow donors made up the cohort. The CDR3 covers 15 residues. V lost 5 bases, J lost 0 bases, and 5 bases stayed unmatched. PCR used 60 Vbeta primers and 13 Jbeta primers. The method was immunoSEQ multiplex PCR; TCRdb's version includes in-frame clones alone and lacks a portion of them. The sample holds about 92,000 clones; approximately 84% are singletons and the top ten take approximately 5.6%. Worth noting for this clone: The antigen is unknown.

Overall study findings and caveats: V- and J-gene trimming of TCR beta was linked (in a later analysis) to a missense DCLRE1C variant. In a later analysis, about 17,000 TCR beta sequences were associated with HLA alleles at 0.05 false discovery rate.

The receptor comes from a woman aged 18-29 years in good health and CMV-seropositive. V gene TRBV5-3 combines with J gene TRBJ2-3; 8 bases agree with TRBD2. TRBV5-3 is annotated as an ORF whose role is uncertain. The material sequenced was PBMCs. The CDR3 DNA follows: TGTGCCAGAAGGGCTAGCGGGTGTAGCACAGATACGCAGTATTTT. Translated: CARRASGCSTDTQYF.